This T cell receptor beta chain was captured by sequencing in a study of T cell clonality in common variable immunodeficiency. Only in-frame clones appear in the TCRdb table, and some are missing; sequencing was by immunoSEQ multiplex PCR. The sample gives 40,000 or so clones, none seen only once, and the top ten clones hold approximately 3.5%. Germline loops: CDR1 MNHNS, CDR2 SASEGT. V lost 2 bases to trimming and J lost 6 bases; unmatched junction nucleotides: 3. The CDR3 contains 15 residues. This clone was found many times. The CDR3 end falls 3 residues outside the read, so it is completed with the germline J gene.

The TCR was taken from a person aged 18-70 years in good health. The sequenced sample consisted of peripheral blood mononuclear cells. The chain combines TRBV6-1 with TRBJ2-4; 11 positions agree with TRBD2. The CDR3 DNA, read in part, is TGTGCCAGCAGTGAAATGGGACTAGCGGCAAACATT. Its translation: CASSEMGLAANI. The whole CDR3 is CASSEMGLAANIQYF.